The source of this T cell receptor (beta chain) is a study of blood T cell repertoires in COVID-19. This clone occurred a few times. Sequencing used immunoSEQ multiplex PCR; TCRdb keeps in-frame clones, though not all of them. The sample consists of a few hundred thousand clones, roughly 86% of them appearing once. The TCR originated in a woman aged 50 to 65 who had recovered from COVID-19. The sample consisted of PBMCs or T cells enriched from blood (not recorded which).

For the CDR3, the DNA is TGTGCCAGCAGCGATCGACCTGGGGGGGACACTGAAGCTTTCTTT. Translation gives CASSDRPGGDTEAFF. The chain uses TRBV7-2 and TRBJ1-1, with a possible D match to TRBD1 (5 bases). The CDR3 is 15 residues long. V shed 5 bases and J shed 3 bases, with 16 bases lying between them. Germline V gives CDR1 SGHTA, CDR2 FQGNSA.